These 3 T cell receptor beta chains came from one sample sequenced in a study of cytomegalovirus exposure and HLA in healthy donors. Both 60 Vbeta primers and 13 Jbeta primers went into the PCR. Profiling relied on immunoSEQ multiplex PCR, and the TCRdb table lists in-frame clones only, not all of them. Of around 75,000 clones listed, 76% are singletons. Material: PBMCs. These receptors were obtained from a man aged 18-30 years in good health and CMV-seronegative.

This chain links TRBV28 with TRBJ1-4, with TRBD1 matching over 11 bases. This CDR3 comprises 17 residues. V lost 6 bases to trimming and J lost 2 bases; unmatched junction nucleotides: 8. In germline, CDR1 is MDHEN, CDR2 SYDVKM. The CDR3 coding sequence is TGTGCCAGCAGGACAGCCGGGACAGGGGGTACTAATGAAAAACTGTTTTTT. This encodes CASRTAGTGGTNEKLFF.

V and J are TRBV19 and TRBJ2-1, with D possibly being TRBD2 (6 bases). The ends were cut back, 5 bases at V and 2 bases at J, with 10 bases in the middle. The germline V gene has CDR1 LNHDA and CDR2 SQIVND (reference sequence). The CDR3 totals 14 residues. The CDR3, as DNA: TGTGCCAGTAGTGATGGCGGGGCCTACAATGAGCAGTTCTTC. It yields the protein CASSDGGAYNEQFF.

The CDR3 DNA sequence: TGTGCCAGCAGCGTAGGGCAAACTCCGGGTAATGAAAAACTGTTTTTT. It codes for CASSVGQTPGNEKLFF. The V gene is TRBV9, the J gene TRBJ1-4; unclear D gene. Per germline, CDR1 SGDLS and CDR2 YYNGEE. V was cut by 0 bases and J by 4 bases, with 13 bases left in between. This CDR3 is built from 16 residues. The variable domain in full, with the rest retrieved from reference TRBV9 and TRBJ1-4, is DSGVTQTPKHLITATGQRVTLRCSPRSGDLSVYWYQQSLDQGLQFLIQYYNGEERAKGNILERFSAQQFPDLHSELNLSSLELGDSALYFCASSVGQTPGNEKLFFGSGTQLSVL.